This T cell receptor beta chain derives from a study of blood T cell repertoires in COVID-19. Study overall: The analysed material was cDNA or gDNA that came from T cells, B-cell-depleted T cells, or PBMCs.

Authors' methods: Cell counts per sample came from amplifying reference gene primers. The protocol was immunoSEQ multiplex PCR, while the TCRdb copy is restricted to in-frame clones and leaves out a portion. That table gives V, J and clone size, and the DNA gave D and trimming. The profile shows a few hundred thousand clones, around nine tenths of them singletons. The TCR sequence derives from a human donor in a cohort sampled during active COVID-19. The sequenced sample was peripheral blood.

Written as DNA, the CDR3 is TGTGCCAGTAGTGATCGGGGGACTGCAACAGATACGCAGTATTTT. Translation: CASSDRGTATDTQYF. The rearrangement joins TRBV19 to TRBJ2-3, with D tentatively TRBD2 (6 bases). Trimming pared 5 bases from V and 3 bases from J, leaving 15 bases between. The CDR3 has 15 amino acids. CDR1 and CDR2 from the germline V gene are LNHDA and SQIVND (reference sequence).